The clone carrying this T cell receptor (beta chain) turned up a few times. Its target is unknown. The sample is drawn from a study of T-cell reconstitution after alpha-beta-depleted transplantation in children. Study-wide findings and caveats: T-cell numbers and diversity one year post-transplant derived largely from freshly generated T cells. The high TCRbeta diversity at day 60 in some patients came from surviving recipient T cells and thymic progenitors. As was reported, about two months after transplant, alpha-beta T cells came from several hundred expanded graft clones.

The CDR3 contains 14 residues. Trimming at V came to 4 bases and at J to 9 bases, leaving 5 bases not matched to a gene. From germline, CDR1 is SGHRS and CDR2 YFSETQ. Unique molecular identifiers tagged the TCRbeta library. TCRdb ran MiXCR on the PCR reads and lists one entry per CDR3 protein. The top ten clones hold 40% to 50% of a sample with hundreds of thousands of distinct CDR3 sequences, approximately 15% of them seen once. The chain combines TRBV5-1 with TRBJ2-2; 11 bases line up with TRBD1. This TCR was sampled from a male patient between 2 and 10 years old who had a stem cell transplant for acute lymphoblastic leukemia, so the T cells may come from the graft donor. Sequenced here: PBMCs, mostly from graft donor cells, sampled 360 days after TCRalphabeta/CD19-depleted stem cell transplant. The CDR3 DNA is TGCGCCAGCAGCGAAAGGACAGGGGGCCGGGAGCTGTTTTTT. Translated: CASSERTGGRELFF. Filled out from reference TRBV5-1 and TRBJ2-2, the complete variable domain reads KAGVTQTPRYLIKTRGQQVTLSCSPISGHRSVSWYQQTPGQGLQFLFEYFSETQRNKGNFPGRFSGRQFSNSRSEMNVSTLELGDSALYLCASSERTGGRELFFGEGSRLTVL.